This T cell receptor beta chain is drawn from a study of OX40 agonist ivuxolimab in advanced cancers. About the study: Eligibility admitted prior anti-PD-1, anti-PD-L1 or anti-CTLA-4 therapy; around 41% had some.

The protocol was immunoSEQ multiplex PCR, while the TCRdb copy is restricted to in-frame clones and leaves out a portion. The table lists approximately 70,000 clones, 85% to 95% of them singletons. Trimming stripped 5 bases from V and 0 bases from J, with 14 bases between. The CDR3 sequence is 16 residues long. Germline V CDR1 and CDR2: MDHEN, SYDVKM. The source was CD4+ or CD8+ T cells sorted from blood, collected in a trial of the OX40 agonist ivuxolimab. This receptor was identified in an adult with an advanced solid tumor such as melanoma, head and neck, liver or kidney cancer. J is TRBJ1-5 and V is TRBV28, with D uncertain. The CDR3 reads CASSPRTGYSNQPQHF. In DNA form, the CDR3 reads TGTGCCAGCAGTCCACGAACGGGGTATAGCAATCAGCCCCAGCATTTT.